A single sample is the source of the 32 T cell receptor beta chains below, sequenced in a study of neoadjuvant nivolumab and ipilimumab in lung cancer. This table comes from immunoSEQ multiplex PCR, and its TCRdb copy is limited to in-frame clones, with some not included. The sample lists some 26,000 clones, about 81% occurring once. Source: tumor tissue, taken after neoadjuvant nivolumab, alone or with ipilimumab, at or shortly before surgery. The source is an adult with non-small cell lung cancer.

The chain couples TRBV29-1 to TRBJ2-3; possible D gene TRBD2, 7 bases. The CDR3 is 16 residues long. Trimming left V 2 bases short and J 3 bases short, with 18 bases between. Per germline, CDR1 SQVTM and CDR2 ANQGSEA. The CDR3 nucleotides read TGCAGCGTTGAATGGGGGGGCGGGAGCTTTACAGATACGCAGTATTTT. Protein product: CSVEWGGGSFTDTQYF.

The chain's CDR3 is CASSFQLETGNTIYF. The CDR3 DNA reads as TGTGCCAGCAGCTTTCAGTTGGAAACTGGAAACACCATATATTTT. This sequence joins TRBV11-2 and TRBJ1-3; D is unresolved. V was shortened by 3 bases and J by 2 bases, with 11 bases between the two germline ends. The CDR3 runs 15 residues. Per the germline V gene, CDR1 is SGHAT and CDR2 is FQNNGV. The whole variable domain, remainder taken from reference TRBV11-2 and TRBJ1-3, is EAGVAQSPRYKIIEKRQSVAFWCNPISGHATLYWYQQILGQGPKLLIQFQNNGVVDDSQLPKDRFSAERLKGVDSTLKIQPAKLEDSAVYLCASSFQLETGNTIYFGEGSWLTVV.

The V call is TRBV5-6, the J call TRBJ2-7; 8 bases are shared with TRBD2. Germline CDR1 is SGHDT and CDR2 is YYEEEE. Trimming at V came to 1 base and at J to 2 bases, leaving 5 bases not matched to a gene. CDR3 length equals 15 residues. The CDR3 DNA reads as TGTGCCAGCAGCTTGTGGGGTAGCGGGACCTACGAGCAGTACTTC. Translation: CASSLWGSGTYEQYF.

This clone was counted once. The rearrangement uses TRBV7-9 and TRBJ2-2; 7 bases match TRBD1. Germline assignment: CDR1 SEHNR and CDR2 FQNEAQ (reference sequence). V dropped 5 bases and J dropped 0; count of bases not matched to a gene: 9. CDR3 length equals 17 residues. The CDR3 coding sequence is TGTGCCAGCAGCCCGAGTAAAGGGGGCCCGAACACCGGGGAGCTGTTTTTT. This codes for CASSPSKGGPNTGELFF.

The chain carries TRBV11-2 and TRBJ2-1; weak D call: TRBD2 (5 bases). The V end was cut by 4 bases, the J end by 8 bases, with 15 bases between. Germline CDR1 SGHAT, CDR2 FQNNGV. This CDR3 has 14 residues. CDR3 coding DNA: TGTGCCAGCAGCTCTTTTCGGGGTCACGATGAGCAGTTCTTC. Protein product: CASSSFRGHDEQFF.

The CDR3 is CSVGPANTEAFF. CDR3 in DNA: TGCAGCGTTGGCCCAGCGAACACTGAAGCTTTCTTT. The V gene is TRBV29-1, the J gene TRBJ1-1; no definite D call. CDR1 SQVTM and CDR2 ANQGSEA come from the germline V gene. CDR3 size: 12 residues. Deletions cut 4 bases from V and 1 base from J, with 7 bases between.

The V and J genes are TRBV5-1 and TRBJ2-1; no firm D call. Germline V CDR1 and CDR2: SGHRS, YFSETQ. Trimming removed 0 bases at V and 2 bases at J, with 9 bases between. This CDR3 has 15 amino acids. The DNA for the CDR3 is TGCGCCAGCAGCTTGGTACAGACCACCTACAATGAGCAGTTCTTC. This encodes CASSLVQTTYNEQFF.

The genes are TRBV29-1 and TRBJ2-7; D uncertain. CDR1 is SQVTM, CDR2 ANQGSEA, per germline. Trimming cost V 7 bases and J 3 bases, with 13 bases left between them. CDR3 length: 12 amino acids. Here the CDR3 reads CSASTDHYEQYF. CDR3 coding DNA: TGCAGCGCCTCCACGGACCACTACGAGCAGTACTTC.

In this sample, this clone turned up a few times. One end of the junction is discordant with germline, which a read error may explain. The genes are TRBV9 and TRBJ1-2; D perhaps matches TRBD1 (5 bases). CDR3 length: 12 residues. CDR1 is SGDLS, CDR2 YYNGEE, per germline. CDR3 bases: TGTGCCAGCAGCGTAGGTGCGGGGCAATCCTATTTC. Its protein is CASSVGAGQSYF.

The chain combines TRBV14 with TRBJ2-3; D is perhaps TRBD2 (6 bases). Trimming cost V 5 bases and J 5 bases, with 11 bases left between them. This CDR3 is 13 amino acids long. Germline CDR1 is SGHDN and CDR2 is FVKESK. DNA of the CDR3: TGTGCCAGCAGCTCATACGGGAGAGATACGCAGTATTTT. It translates to CASSSYGRDTQYF.

V gene TRBV7-4 combines with J gene TRBJ2-5, with 11 bases aligning to TRBD2. The V gene end was trimmed by 0 bases and the J gene end by 3 bases; junction bases not matched to a gene: 6. The CDR3 covers 17 residues. The germline gives CDR1 SGHVT, CDR2 SQSDAQ. In nucleotides, the CDR3 is TGTGCCAGCAGCTTAGCTAGCGGGAGGGTAGAAAAAGAGACCCAGTACTTC. Its protein is CASSLASGRVEKETQYF. The full variable domain, in which reference TRBV7-4 and TRBJ2-5 provide the parts outside the CDR3, is GAGVSQSPRYKVAKRGRDVALRCDSISGHVTLYWYRQTLGQGSEVLTYSQSDAQRDKSGRPSGRFSAERPERSVSTLKIQRTEQGDSAVYLCASSLASGRVEKETQYFGPGTRLLVL.

The DNA of the CDR3 is TGTGCCAGCATTCGCGGGAGGGGTTACGAGCAGTACTTC. This encodes CASIRGRGYEQYF. The chain combines TRBV2 with TRBJ2-7; TRBD2 matches at 9 bases. Trimming took 7 bases from V and 4 from J; bases not matched to a gene: 5. The germline V gene has CDR1 SNHLY and CDR2 FYNNEI. The CDR3 contains 13 residues.

The V and J genes are TRBV5-1 and TRBJ2-3; 10 nucleotides agree with TRBD2. With 2 bases clipped from V and 2 bases from J, the junction kept 2 bases outside the gene matches. CDR3 length equals 15 residues. Germline values: CDR1 SGHRS, CDR2 YFSETQ. CDR3 region: CASSFSGRATDTQYF. The CDR3 coding sequence is TGCGCCAGCAGCTTCAGCGGGAGGGCCACAGATACGCAGTATTTT. Drawing the rest from reference TRBV5-1 and TRBJ2-3, the complete variable domain is KAGVTQTPRYLIKTRGQQVTLSCSPISGHRSVSWYQQTPGQGLQFLFEYFSETQRNKGNFPGRFSGRQFSNSRSEMNVSTLELGDSALYLCASSFSGRATDTQYFGPGTRLTVL.

This clone showed up just a few times. The rearrangement links TRBV7-9 to TRBJ1-4; D is undetermined. V lost 0 bases and J lost 1, with 9 bases in between. In germline, CDR1 is SEHNR, CDR2 FQNEAQ (reference sequence). The CDR3 length is 16 residues. The CDR3 region has the DNA TGTGCCAGCAGCTTAGCGTACCGGGTAACTAATGAAAAACTGTTTTTT. Its translation: CASSLAYRVTNEKLFF.

This chain connects TRBV7-2 to TRBJ1-5; no firm D call. The germline V gene has CDR1 SGHTA and CDR2 FQGNSA. V gave up 1 base and J gave up 1 base, with 8 bases separating them. CDR3 length equals 15 residues. The CDR3 sequence: CASSLETESNQPQHF. CDR3 nucleotides: TGTGCCAGCAGCTTAGAGACGGAGAGCAATCAGCCCCAGCATTTT.

The rearrangement links TRBV5-1 to TRBJ2-5; 10 positions match TRBD2. The CDR3 is 15 residues long. Trimming at V came to 2 bases and at J to 1 base, leaving 2 bases not matched to a gene. Per germline, CDR1 SGHRS and CDR2 YFSETQ. The CDR3, as DNA: TGCGCCAGCAGCTTAAGCGGGAGGGTCCAAGAGACCCAGTACTTC. Residues: CASSLSGRVQETQYF.

The rearrangement links TRBV6-5 to TRBJ2-7; D is perhaps TRBD1 (5 bases). CDR3 length equals 14 residues. CDR1 MNHEY and CDR2 SVGAGI come from the germline V gene. Between the trimmed V and J ends, which lost 2 bases and 1 base, there was a span of 9 bases. CDR3 DNA: TGTGCCAGCAGTTACCAGGGTTGGTCCTACGAGCAGTACTTC. Protein product: CASSYQGWSYEQYF.

This rearrangement joins TRBV6-1 to TRBJ1-5, with D perhaps TRBD1 (5 bases). CDR1 and CDR2 from the germline V gene are MNHNS and SASEGT. CDR3 length equals 14 residues. Trimming shortened V by 4 bases and J by 6 bases, and 13 bases separated the two germline ends. Here the CDR3 reads CASSGIGGSQPQHF. CDR3 coding DNA: TGTGCCAGCAGTGGGATTGGGGGAAGTCAGCCCCAGCATTTT.

V and J are TRBV7-9 and TRBJ2-1; possible D gene TRBD2, 6 bases. This CDR3 has 14 residues. The V gene's germline CDR1 is SEHNR and CDR2 FQNEAQ (reference sequence). V was shortened by 0 bases and J by 6 bases, with 9 bases between the two germline ends. CDR3 loop: CASSLALLANEQFF. CDR3 nucleotides: TGTGCCAGCAGCTTAGCGCTACTAGCCAATGAGCAGTTCTTC.

This sequence joins TRBV11-3 and TRBJ2-7; 7 bases match TRBD1. The V gene end was trimmed by 2 bases and the J gene end by 2 bases; junction bases not matched to a gene: 6. The germline V gene encodes CDR1 SGHNT and CDR2 YENEEA. The CDR3 spans 15 residues. CDR3 in amino acids: CASSLRDSPTYEQYF. As DNA, the CDR3 is TGTGCCAGCAGCTTAAGGGACAGTCCTACCTACGAGCAGTACTTC.

The chain links TRBV11-2 to TRBJ1-2; 9 positions agree with TRBD1. The CDR3 runs 17 residues. Germline CDR1 reads SGHAT; CDR2 reads FQNNGV. J lost 7 bases, V lost 0 bases, and 12 bases had no gene match. CDR3 region: CASSLDHPGTGMRGYTF. The CDR3 nucleotides are TGTGCCAGCAGCTTAGACCATCCAGGGACAGGGATGCGTGGCTACACCTTC.

V is TRBV7-9 and J is TRBJ2-7; D may correspond to TRBD1 or TRBD2 (6 bases each). Germline loops: CDR1 SEHNR, CDR2 FQNEAQ (reference sequence). This CDR3 has 13 residues. Trimming stripped 4 bases from V and 5 bases from J, with 12 bases between. CDR3 protein: CASSSGQRDEQYF. CDR3 nucleotides: TGTGCCAGCAGCTCCGGACAGCGGGACGAGCAGTACTTC.

The chain carries TRBV30 and TRBJ1-2; D not certain. Trimming took off 0 bases at V and 8 bases at J, with 13 bases between the two ends. Germline V CDR1 and CDR2: GTSNPN, SVGIG (reference sequence). The CDR3 is made up of 13 amino acids. The CDR3 DNA follows: TGTGCCTGGAGTGTAGAGCCTGGAGGCGGCTACACCTTC. Residues: CAWSVEPGGGYTF.

The V gene is TRBV30, the J gene TRBJ1-5; D gene uncertain. The CDR3 covers 13 residues. Deletions cut 8 bases from V and 0 bases from J, with 11 bases between. Germline CDR1 is GTSNPN and CDR2 is SVGIG (reference sequence). The CDR3, as DNA: TGTGCCCTGTCGTGGGATAGCAATCAGCCCCAGCATTTT. Encoded protein: CALSWDSNQPQHF.

In this sample, this clone turned up once. The chain carries TRBV7-6 and TRBJ1-5; 11 positions agree with TRBD1. This CDR3 comprises 15 residues. After removal of 5 bases from V and 7 bases from J, the junction contained 7 bases not matched to a gene. Germline V gene sequence: CDR1 SGHVS, CDR2 FNYEAQ. The CDR3 region has the DNA TGTGCCAGCAGCCCGGGACAGGGGGGGATACAGCCCCAGCATTTT. This sequence encodes CASSPGQGGIQPQHF.

This sequence joins TRBV6-5 and TRBJ2-1; maybe TRBD1 (6 bases). Per germline, CDR1 MNHEY and CDR2 SVGAGI. The CDR3 length is 13 residues. V lost 5 bases and J 16 bases, leaving 21 bases between the germline ends. The CDR3 spells CASSLKNRVRFFF. For the CDR3, the DNA is TGTGCCAGCAGTCTGAAAAACAGGGTTAGGTTTTTCTTC.

This rearrangement joins TRBV6-5 to TRBJ2-1; 14 nucleotides agree with TRBD2. The CDR3 is 16 residues long. Germline trimming cut 2 bases from V and 6 bases from J; bases unmatched to any gene: 3. Per germline, CDR1 MNHEY and CDR2 SVGAGI. The CDR3 is CASSYLGTSGGNEQFF. The CDR3 DNA follows: TGTGCCAGCAGTTACCTTGGGACTAGCGGGGGCAATGAGCAGTTCTTC.

The chain is built from TRBV5-1 and TRBJ2-7; 10 bases are a match to TRBD2. Germline-derived CDR1 and CDR2 are SGHRS and YFSETQ. CDR3 length: 16 amino acids. V was pared by 3 bases and J by 0 bases, with 6 bases of the junction left unmatched. The CDR3 loop reads CASSSGTSASSYEQYF. In DNA, the CDR3 is TGCGCCAGCAGCTCCGGGACTAGCGCCTCCTCCTACGAGCAGTACTTC.

In its sample, this clone is medium-sized. CDR3 residues: CASMVGQGENNEQFF. The CDR3, as DNA: TGTGCCAGTATGGTGGGACAGGGTGAGAACAATGAGCAGTTCTTC. The chain is built from TRBV19 and TRBJ2-1, with 9 bases identical to TRBD1. CDR3 length: 15 residues. Germline loops: CDR1 LNHDA, CDR2 SQIVND (reference sequence). V shed 7 bases, J shed 5 bases, and the junction held 9 bases outside the gene matches.

The chain is built from TRBV27 and TRBJ2-1, with D uncertain. The V end lost 2 bases, the J end lost 0 bases, and 11 bases lay between the germline ends. The CDR3 has 16 amino acids. Looked up from germline, CDR1 is MNHEY and CDR2 is SMNVEV (reference sequence). The CDR3 coding sequence is TGTGCCAGCAGTTTAACCTGGCAGAGCTCCTACAATGAGCAGTTCTTC. This codes for CASSLTWQSSYNEQFF.

Sample share makes this clone medium-sized (0.01 to 0.1%). The chain couples TRBV29-1 to TRBJ2-1; 8 nucleotides align to TRBD2. The CDR3 is made up of 16 amino acids. Germline CDR1 and CDR2: SQVTM and ANQGSEA. After removal of 1 base from V and 0 bases from J, the junction contained 5 bases not matched to a gene. Written as DNA, the CDR3 is TGCAGCGTTGAAGGGCTAGCGGGCAGCTCCTACAATGAGCAGTTCTTC. Translating gives CSVEGLAGSSYNEQFF.

V and J are TRBV5-6 and TRBJ1-1; tentative D call: TRBD1 (6 bases). The CDR3 length is 12 residues. Germline V gene lookup returns CDR1 SGHDT and CDR2 YYEEEE. V lost 7 bases, J lost 1 base, and 8 bases lay in between. CDR3 nucleotide sequence: TGTGCCAGCGGGGACAAGAACACTGAAGCTTTCTTT. It encodes CASGDKNTEAFF.